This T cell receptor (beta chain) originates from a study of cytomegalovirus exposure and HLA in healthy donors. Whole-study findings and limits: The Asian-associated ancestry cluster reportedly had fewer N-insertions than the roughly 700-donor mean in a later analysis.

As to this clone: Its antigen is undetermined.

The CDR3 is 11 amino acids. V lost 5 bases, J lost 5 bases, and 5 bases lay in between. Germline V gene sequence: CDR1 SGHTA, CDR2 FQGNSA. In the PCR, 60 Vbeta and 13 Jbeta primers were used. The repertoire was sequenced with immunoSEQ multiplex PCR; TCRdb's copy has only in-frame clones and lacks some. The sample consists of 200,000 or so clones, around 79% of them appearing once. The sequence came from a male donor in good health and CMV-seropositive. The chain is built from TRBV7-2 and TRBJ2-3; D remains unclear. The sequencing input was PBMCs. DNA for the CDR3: TGTGCCAGCAGCCCCCGAGATACGCAGTATTTT. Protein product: CASSPRDTQYF.